A single sample is the source of the 9 T cell receptor beta chains below, sequenced in a study of cytomegalovirus exposure and HLA in healthy donors. The primer mix had 60 Vbeta and 13 Jbeta primers. Sequenced by immunoSEQ multiplex PCR; TCRdb stores in-frame clones only, minus some. The table lists approximately 110,000 clones, with under 3.5% in the top ten. Sample: PBMCs. The receptors originated from a man aged 25 to 40 in good health and CMV-seronegative.

The V gene is TRBV4-3, the J gene TRBJ2-5; 8 bases fit TRBD2. The length of the CDR3 is 15 residues. Germline-derived CDR1 and CDR2 are LGHNA and YSLEER. The V segment lost 0 bases and the J segment 5 bases; nucleotides outside the gene matches: 5. Here the CDR3 reads CASSQDPGGGETQYF. The DNA for the CDR3 is TGCGCCAGCAGCCAAGATCCGGGAGGGGGGGAGACCCAGTACTTC.

The chain has TRBV14 and TRBJ2-1, with 7 bases fitting TRBD1. The CDR3 totals 15 residues. Germline CDR1 reads SGHDN; CDR2 reads FVKESK. The V and J ends lost 4 bases and 4 bases, in that order; junction bases with no gene match: 7. The CDR3 region has the DNA TGTGCCAGCAGCCTCCAGGGGGTAGGGTACAATGAGCAGTTCTTC. It codes for CASSLQGVGYNEQFF.

CDR3 in DNA: TGTGCCAGTAGGCGGAAGACAGGGGGCCCTGAAAAACTGTTTTTT. Translated, it gives CASRRKTGGPEKLFF. J is TRBJ1-4 and V is TRBV19, with 10 positions matching TRBD1. The CDR3 sequence is 15 residues long. CDR1 LNHDA and CDR2 SQIVND come from the germline V gene (reference sequence). V lost 6 bases, J lost 7 bases, and 8 bases stayed unmatched.

The chain employs TRBV29-1 and TRBJ2-1, with 10 bases matching TRBD2. The CDR3 runs to 14 residues. The junction had 6 bases not matched to a gene; V was cut back by 6 bases and J by 4 bases. Germline lookup yields CDR1 SQVTM and CDR2 ANQGSEA. CDR3 bases: TGCAGCGTGGAGGGGACTAGCGTATACAATGAGCAGTTCTTC. It yields the protein CSVEGTSVYNEQFF.

The chain uses TRBV28 and TRBJ1-2; 11 bases map to TRBD1. Germline V lookup: CDR1 MDHEN, CDR2 SYDVKM. The CDR3 totals 17 residues. V was clipped by 7 bases and J by 8 bases; unmatched bases: 18. The CDR3 reads CASTAGGDRGGGRGYTF. DNA for the CDR3: TGTGCCAGCACCGCCGGGGGGGACAGGGGGGGAGGAAGGGGCTACACCTTC.

This sequence joins TRBV5-4 and TRBJ2-3; TRBD1 matches at 7 bases. The germline CDR1 and CDR2 sequences are SGHNT and YYREEE (reference sequence). V was pared by 0 bases and J by 3 bases, with 4 bases of the junction left unmatched. The CDR3 runs 15 residues. The CDR3 DNA reads as TGTGCCAGCAGCTTGGTAGACAGGGCGACAGATACGCAGTATTTT. Residues: CASSLVDRATDTQYF.

The DNA of the CDR3 is TGTGCCAGCAGTCCACAGCGGATAAGCACAGATACGCAGTATTTT. Protein: CASSPQRISTDTQYF. The chain recombines TRBV27 with TRBJ2-3; perhaps TRBD2 as D (5 bases). Germline-derived CDR1 and CDR2 are MNHEY and SMNVEV (reference sequence). The length of the CDR3 is 15 residues. V was cut by 5 bases and J by 0 bases, with 12 bases left in between.

The V call is TRBV6-6, the J call TRBJ1-2, with TRBD1 matching over 7 bases. The V gene's germline CDR1 is MNHNY and CDR2 SVGAGI (reference sequence). The junction had 7 bases not matched to a gene; V was cut back by 2 bases and J by 7 bases. This CDR3 comprises 14 residues. In DNA form, the CDR3 reads TGTGCCAGCAGTTACAGGGGGCCCCCAGGTGGCTACACCTTC. It codes for CASSYRGPPGGYTF.

The J gene is TRBJ2-3, the V gene TRBV25-1; the match to TRBD2 covers 8 bases. The junction had 5 bases not matched to a gene; V was cut back by 7 bases and J by 2 bases. This CDR3 region has 14 residues. Germline assignment: CDR1 MGHDK and CDR2 SYGVNS. For the CDR3, the DNA is TGTGCCAGCACTGAGCGGGAGAACACAGATACGCAGTATTTT. It translates to CASTERENTDTQYF. The full variable domain, with the rest looked up from reference TRBV25-1 and TRBJ2-3, is EADIYQTPRYLVIGTGKKITLECSQTMGHDKMYWYQQDPGMELHLIHYSYGVNSTEKGDLSSESTVSRIRTEHFPLTLESARPSHTSQYLCASTERENTDTQYFGPGTRLTVL.